The clone carrying this T cell receptor beta chain was counted a single time. Its antigen is unknown. The entry originates in a study of T cell responses to AZD1222 COVID-19 vaccine. Produced via immunoSEQ multiplex PCR; TCRdb's table is partial and in-frame only. Here the sample spans around 99,000 clones, approximately 90% being singletons. General study points: Sampled repertoires all dated from after the peak T cell response. A mostly white British donor set with more females was recruited, and clonal diversity was possibly underestimated. Recipients of AZD1222 seropositive at baseline numbered only 5 to 7.

Trimming removed 3 bases from V and 4 bases from J; junction bases left unmatched: 5. The CDR3 runs to 17 residues. Germline loops: CDR1 MNHEY, CDR2 SVGEGT. The sequence was obtained from an adult in good health. The chain uses TRBV6-2 or TRBV6-3 and TRBJ2-1, with 14 positions matching TRBD2. This material consisted of peripheral blood, taken on day 0 of AZD1222 vaccination. The CDR3 region has the DNA TGTGCCAGCAGTTATTTGCGACTAGCGGGAGGGTACAATGAGCAGTTCTTC. Amino acids: CASSYLRLAGGYNEQFF.